Shown below are 13 T cell receptor beta chains from a single sample sequenced in a study of shared clonotypes between healthy human individuals. Only in-frame clones appear in the TCRdb table, and some are missing; sequencing was by immunoSEQ multiplex PCR. Of roughly 2.4 million clones in the sample, around 95% were seen once. The sequenced sample was naive CD4+ T cells sorted from blood. Documented subset: CD45RA+ positively selected. The receptors come from a man younger than 35 in good health.

The chain employs TRBV11-3 and TRBJ2-6, with unresolved D. There are 16 residues in the CDR3. Germline V gene data show CDR1 as SGHNT and CDR2 as YENEEA. V was shortened by 1 base and J by 1 base, with 8 bases between the two germline ends. This chain's CDR3 is CASSLGMGSGANVLTF. DNA for the CDR3: TGTGCCAGCAGCTTAGGCATGGGGTCTGGGGCCAACGTCCTGACTTTC. The full variable domain, with the rest looked up from reference TRBV11-3 and TRBJ2-6, is EAGVVQSPRYKIIEKKQPVAFWCNPISGHNTLYWYLQNLGQGPELLIRYENEEAVDDSQLPKDRFSAERLKGVDSTLKIQPAELGDSAVYLCASSLGMGSGANVLTFGAGSRLTVL.

The chain joins TRBV30 to TRBJ1-5; D not resolved. CDR1 and CDR2 from the germline V gene are GTSNPN and SVGIG (reference sequence). Trimming left V 3 bases short and J 3 bases short, with 12 bases between. The CDR3 has 14 residues. The CDR3 coding sequence is TGTGCCTGGAGGGGAGGCCCTAACAATCAGCCCCAGCATTTT. This gives the protein CAWRGGPNNQPQHF.

The J gene is TRBJ1-1, the V gene TRBV5-1; D is ambiguous. Germline values: CDR1 SGHRS, CDR2 YFSETQ. Trimming shortened V by 6 bases and J by 0 bases, and 9 bases separated the two germline ends. The CDR3 contains 13 residues. CDR3 DNA sequence: TGCGCCAGCAAGCAGAGCATGAACACTGAAGCTTTCTTT. Encoded protein: CASKQSMNTEAFF. Together with reference TRBV5-1 and TRBJ1-1, the CDR3 gives the full variable domain: KAGVTQTPRYLIKTRGQQVTLSCSPISGHRSVSWYQQTPGQGLQFLFEYFSETQRNKGNFPGRFSGRQFSNSRSEMNVSTLELGDSALYLCASKQSMNTEAFFGQGTRLTVV.

This chain links TRBV5-1 with TRBJ1-2; 7 bases agree with TRBD1. V was clipped by 1 base and J by 2 bases; unmatched bases: 5. This CDR3 region has 15 residues. Germline V gives CDR1 SGHRS, CDR2 YFSETQ. The CDR3 sequence: CASSLLQGGNYGYTF. The CDR3 DNA sequence: TGCGCCAGCAGCTTGCTCCAGGGGGGCAACTATGGCTACACCTTC.

This chain joins TRBV5-1 and TRBJ1-6, with D possibly being TRBD1 (6 bases). The CDR3 runs 16 residues. The germline V and J ends were trimmed by 4 bases and 7 bases, with 18 bases remaining between them. Per the germline V gene, CDR1 is SGHRS and CDR2 is YFSETQ. The CDR3 bases are TGCGCCAGCAGCAGTTCCTCCGGACAGCAGAATTCACCCCTCCACTTT. As protein: CASSSSSGQQNSPLHF.

V and J are TRBV5-1 and TRBJ2-7, with D uncertain. The CDR3 contains 14 residues. V was clipped by 4 bases and J by 0 bases, with 11 bases between them. In germline, CDR1 is SGHRS, CDR2 YFSETQ. CDR3 nucleotides: TGCGCCAGCAGCAGCCGGACGGCCTCCTACGAGCAGTACTTC. Translated: CASSSRTASYEQYF.

J is TRBJ2-3 and V is TRBV30; 8 nucleotides agree with TRBD2. This CDR3 is built from 11 residues. The V gene's germline CDR1 is GTSNPN and CDR2 SVGIG (reference sequence). The ends lost 1 base at V and 14 bases at J; junction bases unmatched: 5. CDR3 sequence: CAWSGGTRWYF. In DNA, the CDR3 is TGTGCCTGGAGTGGCGGGACTAGGTGGTATTTT. The full variable domain, in which reference TRBV30 and TRBJ2-3 provide the parts outside the CDR3, is SQTIHQWPATLVQPVGSPLSLECTVEGTSNPNLYWYRQAAGRGLQLLFYSVGIGQISSEVPQNLSASRPQDRQFILSSKKLLLSDSGFYLCAWSGGTRWYFGPGTRLTVL.

The rearrangement links TRBV6-1 to TRBJ2-1; 13 nucleotides align to TRBD2. The CDR3 sequence is 14 residues long. CDR1 and CDR2 (germline): MNHNS, SASEGT. The trim removed 6 bases at V and 7 bases at J, leaving 3 bases unmatched. DNA of the CDR3: TGTGCCAGCAGCCTGGGACTAGCGGGAAATGAGCAGTTCTTC. This sequence encodes CASSLGLAGNEQFF.

The count of this clone is one. The gene calls are TRBV7-6 and TRBJ1-6; no reliable D call. The germline CDR1 and CDR2 sequences are SGHVS and FNYEAQ. Trimming cost V 4 bases and J 11 bases, with 9 bases left between them. CDR3 length equals 12 residues. In DNA form, the CDR3 reads TGTGCCAGCAGCTCCCCGGGAACACCCCTCCACTTT. It translates to CASSSPGTPLHF. Drawing the rest from reference TRBV7-6 and TRBJ1-6, the complete variable domain is GAGVSQSPRYKVTKRGQDVALRCDPISGHVSLYWYRQALGQGPEFLTYFNYEAQQDKSGLPNDRFSAERPEGSISTLTIQRTEQRDSAMYRCASSSPGTPLHFGNGTRLTVT.

The chain recombines TRBV5-4 with TRBJ1-1; D is perhaps TRBD1 (5 bases). The CDR3 loop spans 16 amino acids. The V end was cut by 0 bases, the J end by 4 bases, with 16 bases between. CDR1 SGHNT and CDR2 YYREEE come from the germline V gene (reference sequence). CDR3 residues: CASSLAGALVLTEAFF. CDR3 sequence (DNA): TGTGCCAGCAGCTTGGCCGGGGCCCTAGTGCTCACTGAAGCTTTCTTT.

The chain combines TRBV6-1 with TRBJ2-1; 9 positions match TRBD2. The V gene's germline CDR1 is MNHNS and CDR2 SASEGT. V lost 2 bases and J lost 4; bases outside the gene matches: 3. CDR3 length: 15 amino acids. The CDR3 region is CASSEIAGVYNEQFF. Here the CDR3 DNA reads TGTGCCAGCAGTGAAATAGCGGGGGTATACAATGAGCAGTTCTTC.

This chain links TRBV2 with TRBJ2-2; 11 bases are shared with TRBD2. Germline V gene lookup returns CDR1 SNHLY and CDR2 FYNNEI. The CDR3 totals 18 residues. Trimming at V came to 3 bases and at J to 2 bases, leaving 8 bases not matched to a gene. The CDR3 loop is CASSDRLAGGINTGELFF. The CDR3 DNA is TGTGCCAGCAGTGATCGGCTAGCGGGGGGTATTAACACCGGGGAGCTGTTTTTT.

V and J are TRBV7-9 and TRBJ1-3, with a weak D call TRBD1 (5 bases). Looked up from germline, CDR1 is SEHNR and CDR2 is FQNEAQ (reference sequence). V dropped 4 bases and J dropped 1 base, with 11 bases sitting between them. The CDR3 contains 15 residues. CDR3 sequence reads: CASSWRGESGNTIYF. The CDR3 nucleotides read TGTGCCAGCAGCTGGAGAGGGGAGTCTGGAAACACCATATATTTT.